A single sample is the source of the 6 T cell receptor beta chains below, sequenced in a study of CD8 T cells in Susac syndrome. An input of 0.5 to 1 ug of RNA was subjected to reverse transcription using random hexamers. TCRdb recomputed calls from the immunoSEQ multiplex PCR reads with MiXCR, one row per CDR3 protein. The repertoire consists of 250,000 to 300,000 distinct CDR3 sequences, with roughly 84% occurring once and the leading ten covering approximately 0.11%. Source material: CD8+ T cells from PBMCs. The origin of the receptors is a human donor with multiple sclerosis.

CDR3 coding DNA: TGTGCCAGCAGTTTTGCTGGGGAGAGCTCCTACGAGCAGTACTTC. This codes for CASSFAGESSYEQYF. The chain employs TRBV28 and TRBJ2-7, with D possibly matching TRBD2 (5 bases). The CDR3 extends over 15 amino acids. CDR1 MDHEN and CDR2 SYDVKM come from the germline V gene. Between the trimmed V and J ends, which lost 3 bases and 0 bases, there was a span of 12 bases.

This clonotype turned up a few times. Here the CDR3 DNA reads TGTGCCAGCAGACCCCGGGACAGGACCTACGAGCAGTACTTC. The encoded protein is CASRPRDRTYEQYF. This sequence joins TRBV6-1 and TRBJ2-7, with 8 bases lining up with TRBD1. Losses at the gene ends were 6 bases for V and 2 bases for J; bases not matched to a gene: 6. The CDR3 runs 14 residues. Germline V gene lookup returns CDR1 MNHNS and CDR2 SASEGT.

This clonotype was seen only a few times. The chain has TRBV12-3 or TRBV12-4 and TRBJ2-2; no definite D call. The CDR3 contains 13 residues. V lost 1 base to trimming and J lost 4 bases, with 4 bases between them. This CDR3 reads CASSLGITGELFF. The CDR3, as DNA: TGTGCCAGCAGTTTAGGAATCACCGGGGAGCTGTTTTTT.

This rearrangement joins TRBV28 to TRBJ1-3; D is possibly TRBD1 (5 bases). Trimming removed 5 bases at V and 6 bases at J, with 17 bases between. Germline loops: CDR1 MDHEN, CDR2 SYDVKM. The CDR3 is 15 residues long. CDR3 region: CASSPGTKEENTIYF. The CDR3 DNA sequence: TGTGCCAGCAGTCCCGGGACCAAAGAGGAAAACACCATATATTTT. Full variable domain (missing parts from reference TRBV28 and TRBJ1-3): DVKVTQSSRYLVKRTGEKVFLECVQDMDHENMFWYRQDPGLGLRLIYFSYDVKMKEKGDIPEGYSVSREKKERFSLILESASTNQTSMYLCASSPGTKEENTIYFGEGSWLTVV.

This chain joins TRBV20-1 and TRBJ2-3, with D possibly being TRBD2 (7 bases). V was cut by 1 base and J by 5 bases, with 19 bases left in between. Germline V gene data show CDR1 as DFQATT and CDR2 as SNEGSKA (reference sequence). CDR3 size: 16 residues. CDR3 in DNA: TGCAGTGCTAGAGGGCTTCTAGCGGAGGGGGAAGATACGCAGTATTTT. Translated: CSARGLLAEGEDTQYF.

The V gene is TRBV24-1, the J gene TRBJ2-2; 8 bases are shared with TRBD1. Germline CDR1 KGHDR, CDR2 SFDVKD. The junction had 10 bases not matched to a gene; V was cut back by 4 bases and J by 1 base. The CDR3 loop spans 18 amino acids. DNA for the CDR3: TGTGCCACCAGTGACCTTTGGACAGGGAATCAGAACACCGGGGAGCTGTTTTTT. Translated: CATSDLWTGNQNTGELFF.